The T cell receptor (beta chain) under discussion was sequenced for a study of cytomegalovirus exposure and HLA in healthy donors. Germline V gives CDR1 LNHDA, CDR2 SQIVND (reference sequence). The CDR3 is 19 amino acids. The J segment lost 0 bases and the V segment lost 7 bases, leaving 12 bases of the junction unmatched. Vbeta (60) and Jbeta (13) primers were used in the PCR. Original handling: Later analysis identified tens of millions of unique TCR beta chains, approximately 11 million shared. The repertoire was sequenced with immunoSEQ multiplex PCR; TCRdb's copy has only in-frame clones and lacks some. V, J and clone size derive from that table, while D and trimming were established from the DNA sequence. This sample has about 110,000 clones, with 82% found just once.

V is TRBV19 and J is TRBJ2-1; 13 bases map to TRBD2. This TCR derives from a woman aged 18-35 years in good health and CMV-seronegative. The sequenced material came from PBMCs. The CDR3 coding sequence is TGTGCCAGTATCCGGACTAGCGGGAGCCCGTTGAGCTCCTACAATGAGCAGTTCTTC. Translating gives CASIRTSGSPLSSYNEQFF.